Following are 27 T cell receptor beta chains from one sample sequenced in a study of shared clonotypes between healthy human individuals. Method: immunoSEQ multiplex PCR; TCRdb's copy keeps in-frame clones and lacks some. The sample gives over a million clones, about 77% of which show up once; about 1.5% is in the top ten. The sample comprised memory CD4+ T cells sorted from blood. Indicated subset: CD45RA-negative fraction. The source of these receptors is a young man in good health.

V gene TRBV4-1 combines with J gene TRBJ2-1, with 9 bases identical to TRBD2. Germline CDR1 and CDR2: MGHRA and YSYEKL. CDR3 length: 17 residues. V trimming: 0 bases; J trimming: 3 bases; junction bases outside the gene matches: 6. CDR3 sequence (DNA): TGCGCCAGCAGCCAAGATCCTTTGCGGGGGGGCTACAATGAGCAGTTCTTC. It codes for CASSQDPLRGGYNEQFF.

The chain links TRBV30 to TRBJ2-7; D not certain. CDR1 is GTSNPN and CDR2 is SVGIG in the germline V gene (reference sequence). This CDR3 contains 14 residues. V was clipped by 4 bases and J by 1 base, with 14 bases between them. The CDR3 DNA follows: TGTGCCTGGACAGGCTCCTCCGGATCCTACGAGCAGTACTTC. Its protein is CAWTGSSGSYEQYF.

Details on this clone: The same CDR3 also results from other DNA sequences found in this sample. The V and J genes are TRBV19 and TRBJ1-5; no firm D call. The CDR3 consists of 15 residues. Germline CDR1 is LNHDA and CDR2 is SQIVND (reference sequence). V was clipped by 3 bases and J by 0 bases, with 9 bases between them. The CDR3 region is CASSIGGNSNQPQHF. CDR3 DNA: TGTGCCAGTAGTATTGGTGGGAATAGCAATCAGCCCCAGCATTTT. Combining the CDR3 with reference TRBV19 and TRBJ1-5 gives the whole variable domain DGGITQSPKYLFRKEGQNVTLSCEQNLNHDAMYWYRQDPGQGLRLIYYSQIVNDFQKGDIAEGYSVSREKKESFPLTVTSAQKNPTAFYLCASSIGGNSNQPQHFGDGTRLSIL.

The gene calls are TRBV10-3 and TRBJ1-3, with no clear D. Germline V gene lookup returns CDR1 ENHRY and CDR2 SYGVKD. The CDR3 runs 13 residues. V shed 0 bases and J shed 6 bases, with 6 bases lying between them. The CDR3, as DNA: TGTGCCATCAGTGAGTCGAATGAAAACACCATATATTTT. The encoded protein is CAISESNENTIYF.

J is TRBJ2-3 and V is TRBV10-1; 10 bases fit TRBD2. Germline trimming cut 4 bases from V and 6 bases from J; bases unmatched to any gene: 7. There are 15 residues in the CDR3. Germline V gene lookup returns CDR1 WNHNN and CDR2 SYGVQD (reference sequence). CDR3 nucleotide sequence: TGCGCCAGCAGTGGGCTAGCGGGAGCGGGGGATACGCAGTATTTT. This gives the protein CASSGLAGAGDTQYF.

This clone was recorded once. The CDR3 bases are TGTGCCAGCAGCTTAGATGGGCAGCCCAATCAGCCCCAGCATTTT. Residues: CASSLDGQPNQPQHF. This rearrangement joins TRBV7-9 to TRBJ1-5, with no clear D. CDR3 length: 15 amino acids. V was cut by 1 base and J by 3 bases, with 10 bases left in between. Per germline, CDR1 SEHNR and CDR2 FQNEAQ (reference sequence).

This chain links TRBV6-6 with TRBJ1-5; D not resolved. Between the trimmed V and J ends, which lost 8 bases and 2 bases, there was a span of 10 bases. This CDR3 comprises 13 residues. Germline CDR1 MNHNY, CDR2 SVGAGI (reference sequence). The chain's CDR3 is CASARARNQPQHF. CDR3 DNA: TGTGCCAGCGCTCGGGCCCGCAATCAGCCCCAGCATTTT.

The V call is TRBV6-6, the J call TRBJ1-3; TRBD1 agrees at 12 bases. The CDR3 is 16 residues long. Trimming at V came to 5 bases and at J to 4 bases, leaving 6 bases not matched to a gene. Germline-derived CDR1 and CDR2 are MNHNY and SVGAGI (reference sequence). The CDR3: CASSPGTGGSGNTIYF. DNA for the CDR3: TGTGCCAGCAGTCCCGGGACAGGGGGCTCCGGAAACACCATATATTTT.

The rearrangement uses TRBV5-4 and TRBJ1-6; TRBD1 matches 8 bases. This CDR3 has 15 amino acids. Trimming at V came to 4 bases and at J to 10 bases, leaving 10 bases not matched to a gene. In germline, CDR1 is SGHNT, CDR2 YYREEE (reference sequence). The CDR3 is CASSTKDRELSPLHF. DNA of the CDR3: TGTGCCAGCAGCACCAAGGACAGGGAGCTCTCACCCCTCCACTTT.

The gene calls are TRBV30 and TRBJ2-3, with D perhaps TRBD1 or TRBD2 (7 bases each). The CDR3 totals 13 residues. V was cut by 6 bases and J by 5 bases, with 15 bases left in between. Germline values: CDR1 GTSNPN, CDR2 SVGIG (reference sequence). The CDR3 reads CACQGGPKDTQYF. Here the CDR3 DNA reads TGTGCCTGCCAGGGGGGGCCAAAAGATACGCAGTATTTT.

On this clone itself: At the DNA level, this CDR3 is encoded by other sequences in the same sample as well. CDR3 protein: CASSLDGSYEQYF. The CDR3 DNA is TGTGCCAGCAGCTTAGACGGCTCCTACGAGCAGTACTTC. This chain joins TRBV7-2 and TRBJ2-7; D unresolved. V lost 1 base to trimming and J lost 0 bases, with 4 bases between them. The CDR3 is made up of 13 amino acids. The germline V gene encodes CDR1 SGHTA and CDR2 FQGNSA.

This CDR3 reads CASSIRRASGSLDTQYF. The CDR3 DNA sequence: TGTGCCAGTAGTATTCGAAGGGCTAGCGGGAGCCTGGATACGCAGTATTTT. This chain uses TRBV19 with TRBJ2-3, with 10 bases that match TRBD2. CDR1 and CDR2 from the germline V gene are LNHDA and SQIVND (reference sequence). Losses at the gene ends were 3 bases for V and 6 bases for J; bases not matched to a gene: 12. CDR3 length equals 17 residues.

This chain joins TRBV7-9 and TRBJ2-3, with 10 bases that match TRBD2. This CDR3 is built from 16 residues. With V trimmed by 4 bases and J by 4 bases, 8 bases remained unmatched. Germline V gives CDR1 SEHNR, CDR2 FQNEAQ (reference sequence). CDR3 amino acids: CASSSASGSLSDTQYF. Here the CDR3 DNA reads TGTGCCAGCAGCTCCGCTAGCGGGAGTTTATCAGATACGCAGTATTTT.

The chain carries TRBV4-2 and TRBJ1-1; tentative D call: TRBD1 (5 bases). The V gene lost 4 bases and the J gene lost 3 bases, with 18 bases spanning the gap. CDR1 is LGHNA, CDR2 YNFKEQ, per germline. The CDR3 has 16 amino acids. The DNA for the CDR3 is TGTGCCAGCAGCCTCAAGCATAGAGAAGGGGACACTGAAGCTTTCTTT. It encodes CASSLKHREGDTEAFF.

The V call is TRBV5-1, the J call TRBJ2-2, with D tentatively TRBD2 (7 bases). The germline V gene has CDR1 SGHRS and CDR2 YFSETQ. The CDR3 is 17 amino acids. The V end lost 4 bases, the J end lost 6 bases, and 22 bases lay between the germline ends. This CDR3 reads CASSPAGEGGRAGELFF. DNA of the CDR3: TGCGCCAGCAGCCCGGCGGGAGAAGGGGGTAGGGCCGGGGAGCTGTTTTTT.

Only one count was recorded for this clone. V gene TRBV27 combines with J gene TRBJ2-3; TRBD2 agrees at 7 bases. Losses at the gene ends were 5 bases for V and 2 bases for J; bases not matched to a gene: 7. CDR3 length equals 15 residues. Germline V gene sequence: CDR1 MNHEY, CDR2 SMNVEV (reference sequence). CDR3 amino acids: CASSPWTSYTDTQYF. In DNA form, the CDR3 reads TGTGCCAGCAGTCCCTGGACTAGTTACACAGATACGCAGTATTTT.

In regard to this clone: A read error may explain this, as a much larger clone is one base away. The rearrangement uses TRBV7-9 and TRBJ1-4, with D uncertain. Germline assignment: CDR1 SEHNR and CDR2 FQNEAQ (reference sequence). This CDR3 is 12 amino acids long. V lost 1 base and J 8 bases, leaving 5 bases between the germline ends. DNA for the CDR3: TGTGCCAGCAGCTTAGAAGGGGAAAAACTGTTTTTT. Translating it yields CASSLEGEKLFF. Variable domain in full (rest from reference TRBV7-9 and TRBJ1-4): DTGVSQNPRHKITKRGQNVTFRCDPISEHNRLYWYRQTLGQGPEFLTYFQNEAQLEKSRLLSDRFSAERPKGSFSTLEIQRTEQGDSAMYLCASSLEGEKLFFGSGTQLSVL.

The chain joins TRBV6-1 to TRBJ2-1, with D unclear. The CDR3 is 15 amino acids. Per germline, CDR1 MNHNS and CDR2 SASEGT. Trimming cost V 7 bases and J 6 bases, with 19 bases left between them. The CDR3: CASTEGQWVFNEQFF. The CDR3 bases are TGTGCCAGCACCGAAGGGCAGTGGGTGTTCAATGAGCAGTTCTTC.

To note about this clone: Other DNA sequences in this specimen translate into the identical CDR3. The genes are TRBV30 and TRBJ2-7; D uncertain. The CDR3 has 13 residues. Germline CDR1 reads GTSNPN; CDR2 reads SVGIG (reference sequence). Trimming stripped 1 base from V and 0 bases from J, with 7 bases between. The CDR3 reads CAWSAWSSYEQYF. As DNA, the CDR3 is TGTGCCTGGAGTGCGTGGAGCTCCTACGAGCAGTACTTC.

This clone was seen a few times. This rearrangement joins TRBV30 to TRBJ2-2; D remains ambiguous. CDR1 and CDR2 from the germline V gene are GTSNPN and SVGIG (reference sequence). The V end lost 2 bases, the J end lost 6 bases, and 7 bases lay between the germline ends. The CDR3 is made up of 12 amino acids. The CDR3 protein is CAWSPSSGELFF. The CDR3 DNA reads TGTGCCTGGAGTCCTTCGTCCGGGGAGCTGTTTTTT.

The chain couples TRBV15 to TRBJ2-2; the match to TRBD1 covers 7 bases. CDR3 length: 16 residues. Per germline, CDR1 LNHNV and CDR2 YYDKDF (reference sequence). Trimming removed 5 bases from V and 4 bases from J; junction bases left unmatched: 10. The CDR3 DNA follows: TGTGCCACCAGCGGGTCTGACAGGGCCCCCACCGGGGAGCTGTTTTTT. It encodes CATSGSDRAPTGELFF.

This sequence joins TRBV15 and TRBJ1-2; D not resolved. Germline V gives CDR1 LNHNV, CDR2 YYDKDF (reference sequence). The V and J ends lost 4 bases and 8 bases respectively, with 17 bases between them. This CDR3 contains 14 residues. The CDR3 spells CATSTAARVEGYTF. DNA for the CDR3: TGTGCCACCAGCACCGCCGCAAGGGTCGAGGGCTACACCTTC.

V is TRBV30 and J is TRBJ1-3, with 8 bases that match TRBD1. Germline CDR1 reads GTSNPN; CDR2 reads SVGIG (reference sequence). The CDR3 loop spans 19 amino acids. J was trimmed by 1 base and V by 3 bases; bases with no gene match: 17. CDR3 protein: CAWSLGLVFGTGSGNTIYF. CDR3 sequence (DNA): TGTGCCTGGAGCCTTGGCCTTGTATTTGGGACAGGTTCTGGAAACACCATATATTTT.

The chain joins TRBV7-2 to TRBJ2-3; D not certain. The CDR3 is 13 residues long. Germline V CDR1 and CDR2: SGHTA, FQGNSA. Trimming left V 1 base short and J 3 bases short, with 5 bases between. The CDR3 bases are TGTGCCAGCAGCTTAGAACTAACAGATACGCAGTATTTT. This gives the protein CASSLELTDTQYF.

With regard to this clone: At the DNA level, this CDR3 is encoded by other sequences in the same sample as well. The gene calls are TRBV10-2 and TRBJ2-2, with no clear D. This CDR3 region has 12 residues. The V gene lost 4 bases and the J gene lost 6 bases, with 6 bases spanning the gap. Germline V lookup: CDR1 WSHSY, CDR2 SAAADI. The DNA of the CDR3 is TGCGCCAGCAGTGTTCCCCCCGGGGAGCTGTTTTTT. Its translation: CASSVPPGELFF.

The CDR3 sequence is CASSFGGASDIQYF. The CDR3 coding sequence is TGTGCCAGCAGCTTCGGGGGGGCATCGGACATTCAGTACTTC. The chain couples TRBV5-6 to TRBJ2-4, with 8 bases that match TRBD2. The junction had 6 bases not matched to a gene; V was cut back by 2 bases and J by 8 bases. The germline V gene has CDR1 SGHDT and CDR2 YYEEEE. This CDR3 contains 14 residues.

The V and J genes are TRBV25-1 and TRBJ2-2; D possibly corresponds to TRBD2 (5 bases). V dropped 4 bases and J dropped 5 bases, with 8 bases sitting between them. Germline V lookup: CDR1 MGHDK, CDR2 SYGVNS. CDR3 length: 13 residues. The CDR3 protein is CASSGSGTGELFF. CDR3 bases: TGTGCCAGCAGTGGGTCGGGGACCGGGGAGCTGTTTTTT. Full variable domain (outside the CDR3, taken from reference TRBV25-1 and TRBJ2-2): EADIYQTPRYLVIGTGKKITLECSQTMGHDKMYWYQQDPGMELHLIHYSYGVNSTEKGDLSSESTVSRIRTEHFPLTLESARPSHTSQYLCASSGSGTGELFFGEGSRLTVL.